These 26 T cell receptor beta chains were all obtained from the same sample, sequenced in a study of blood T cell repertoires in COVID-19. The table came from immunoSEQ multiplex PCR; TCRdb's copy has only in-frame clones and leaves some out. The sample includes 270,000 or so clones, around 88% of them seen just once. The specimen sequenced was PBMCs or T cells enriched from blood (not recorded which). The source is a middle-aged woman with acute COVID-19.

The V gene is TRBV7-2, the J gene TRBJ2-7, with a weak D call TRBD2 (6 bases). This CDR3 comprises 14 residues. V lost 4 bases, J lost 7 bases, and 17 bases lay in between. Germline CDR1 is SGHTA and CDR2 is FQGNSA. CDR3 nucleotide sequence: TGTGCCAGCAGCTCAGCGCGTGCCGGGGGTGAGCAGTACGTC. It is translated as CASSSARAGGEQYV.

This clone was seen a handful of times. DNA for the CDR3: TGTGCCAGCAGCTTAGAAGCCCAGGGCTCCTACAATGAGCAGTTCTTC. Residues: CASSLEAQGSYNEQFF. The V gene is TRBV11-2, the J gene TRBJ2-1; TRBD1 might be the D (5 bases). Germline CDR1 reads SGHAT; CDR2 reads FQNNGV. The V end lost 0 bases, the J end lost 0 bases, and 9 bases lay between the germline ends. The CDR3 is 16 residues long.

The table lists this clone with a count of one. V and J are TRBV4-3 and TRBJ1-6; D is uncertain. The ends were cut back, 1 base at V and 10 bases at J, with 17 bases in the middle. This CDR3 spans 16 amino acids. CDR1 and CDR2 (germline): LGHNA, YSLEER. The CDR3 here is CASSQGLDTPRSPLHF. The CDR3 DNA reads TGCGCCAGCAGCCAAGGGTTAGATACCCCTAGGTCACCCCTCCACTTT.

DNA of the CDR3: TGTGCCTGGAGTGCTCCCACAGCGGGAGGCACAGATACGCAGTATTTT. Translation gives CAWSAPTAGGTDTQYF. The rearrangement links TRBV30 to TRBJ2-3; 8 bases line up with TRBD2. The CDR3 has 16 amino acids. Germline V CDR1 and CDR2: GTSNPN, SVGIG (reference sequence). The V segment lost 1 base and the J segment 1 base; nucleotides outside the gene matches: 7.

This clone was counted a single time. V and J are TRBV30 and TRBJ2-5; 10 nucleotides line up with TRBD2. Germline CDR1 is GTSNPN and CDR2 is SVGIG (reference sequence). With V trimmed by 5 bases and J by 0 bases, 6 bases remained unmatched. CDR3 size: 15 residues. The CDR3 DNA follows: TGTGCCTGGGGAGGGACTAGCGCTTACCAAGAGACCCAGTACTTC. Translating it yields CAWGGTSAYQETQYF.

V and J are TRBV19 and TRBJ1-4, with 10 bases lining up with TRBD1. This CDR3 is built from 15 residues. The V gene's germline CDR1 is LNHDA and CDR2 SQIVND (reference sequence). J gave up 14 bases and V 5 bases, and 14 bases lay outside the gene matches. CDR3 sequence reads: CASSVTPGQGIGLFF. The CDR3 bases are TGTGCCAGTAGTGTGACACCGGGACAGGGGATTGGGCTGTTTTTT.

The chain carries TRBV28 and TRBJ1-1; TRBD1 matches 8 bases. This CDR3 has 15 amino acids. The ends lost 3 bases at V and 1 base at J; junction bases unmatched: 4. Germline V gene lookup returns CDR1 MDHEN and CDR2 SYDVKM. The CDR3 DNA follows: TGTGCCAGCAGTTTTCCCGGACAGGGGAACACTGAAGCTTTCTTT. Translation: CASSFPGQGNTEAFF.

This sequence joins TRBV19 and TRBJ1-3; TRBD1 aligns across 9 bases. J lost 0 bases, V lost 6 bases, and 9 bases had no gene match. The CDR3 is 17 amino acids. CDR1 and CDR2 (germline): LNHDA, SQIVND (reference sequence). Here the CDR3 reads CASSPSGQGHSGNTIYF. In DNA, the CDR3 is TGTGCCAGTAGCCCATCGGGACAGGGACACTCTGGAAACACCATATATTTT.

The chain recombines TRBV4-3 with TRBJ1-1, with D perhaps TRBD1 (6 bases). V was shortened by 0 bases and J by 3 bases, with 11 bases between the two germline ends. Germline V gene lookup returns CDR1 LGHNA and CDR2 YSLEER. The CDR3 extends over 15 amino acids. The CDR3 DNA reads TGCGCCAGCAGCCAAGAAATGGGGGCGTACACTGAAGCTTTCTTT. Its translation: CASSQEMGAYTEAFF.

V is TRBV5-6 and J is TRBJ2-7; the match to TRBD2 covers 8 bases. The CDR3 extends over 12 amino acids. V was clipped by 4 bases and J by 4 bases; unmatched bases: 1. In germline, CDR1 is SGHDT, CDR2 YYEEEE. Here the CDR3 reads CASSPGGYEQYF. In DNA form, the CDR3 reads TGTGCCAGCAGCCCGGGGGGGTACGAGCAGTACTTC.

The rearrangement links TRBV11-3 to TRBJ1-2; 11 nucleotides match TRBD1. The CDR3 covers 15 residues. J gave up 5 bases and V 5 bases, and 7 bases lay outside the gene matches. Germline CDR1 SGHNT, CDR2 YENEEA. The CDR3 DNA reads as TGTGCCAGCAGCCCGGGACAGGGGGTAGAGTATGGCTACACCTTC. As protein: CASSPGQGVEYGYTF.

The rearrangement uses TRBV7-8 and TRBJ2-7; TRBD2 matches 12 bases. The CDR3 loop spans 17 amino acids. Germline CDR1 and CDR2: SGHVS and FQNEAQ. Germline trimming cut 5 bases from V and 6 bases from J; bases unmatched to any gene: 14. For the CDR3, the DNA is TGTGCCAGCAGCCCTCACGCCGCTAGCGGGAGGGCTGGCGAGCAGTACGTC. As protein: CASSPHAASGRAGEQYV.

This clone was picked up a small number of times. CDR3 in DNA: TGCAGCGTGGGGGGGTCAGGGGACTATGGCTACACCTTC. It yields the protein CSVGGSGDYGYTF. The rearrangement links TRBV29-1 to TRBJ1-2; the D gene is possibly TRBD1 (6 bases). Trimming took 6 bases from V and 3 from J, leaving 14 bases between them. CDR1 SQVTM and CDR2 ANQGSEA come from the germline V gene. The CDR3 spans 13 residues.

The chain links TRBV30 to TRBJ2-3, with 8 bases aligning to TRBD2. The V gene's germline CDR1 is GTSNPN and CDR2 SVGIG (reference sequence). Losses at the gene ends were 4 bases for V and 5 bases for J; bases not matched to a gene: 5. This CDR3 has 13 amino acids. CDR3 sequence: CAWTAGGVDTQYF. The CDR3 region has the DNA TGTGCCTGGACCGCGGGAGGAGTAGATACGCAGTATTTT. Looking up the rest from reference TRBV30 and TRBJ2-3 gives the full variable domain: SQTIHQWPATLVQPVGSPLSLECTVEGTSNPNLYWYRQAAGRGLQLLFYSVGIGQISSEVPQNLSASRPQDRQFILSSKKLLLSDSGFYLCAWTAGGVDTQYFGPGTRLTVL.

This clone was detected only a few times. As DNA, the CDR3 is TGTGCCATGAGGACAGGGCATTCACCCCTCCACTTT. Its protein product is CAMRTGHSPLHF. The chain recombines TRBV10-3 with TRBJ1-6; 8 bases align to TRBD1. The junction had 3 bases not matched to a gene; V was cut back by 9 bases and J by 8 bases. The CDR3 runs 12 residues. Germline CDR1 is ENHRY and CDR2 is SYGVKD.

V is TRBV28 and J is TRBJ1-6; 9 bases are shared with TRBD1. After removal of 2 bases from V and 15 bases from J, the junction contained 5 bases not matched to a gene. Germline-derived CDR1 and CDR2 are MDHEN and SYDVKM. This CDR3 spans 13 amino acids. The CDR3 DNA follows: TGTGCCAGCAGTTTAAGCCGGACAGGGGTCCTCCACTTT. Encoded protein: CASSLSRTGVLHF.

This clone came up many times. The germline gene is not matched at one end of the junction; a read error may be the cause. This sequence joins TRBV7-7 and TRBJ2-7, with D possibly being TRBD2 (5 bases). This CDR3 spans 13 amino acids. CDR1 SSHAT and CDR2 FNYEAQ come from the germline V gene (reference sequence). CDR3 region: CASSLNRGYEQYF. Written as DNA, the CDR3 is TGTGCTAGCAGCCTTAACAGAGGGTACGAGCAGTACTTC. The full variable domain, completed using reference TRBV7-7 and TRBJ2-7, is GAGVSQSPRYKVTKRGQDVTLRCDPISSHATLYWYQQALGQGPEFLTYFNYEAQPDKSGLPSDRFSAERPEGSISTLTIQRTEQRDSAMYRCASSLNRGYEQYFGPGTRLTVT.

DNA of the CDR3: TGTGCCAGCAGCCAAGATAGCGGCAGCACTGAAGCTTTCTTT. Translating it yields CASSQDSGSTEAFF. This chain links TRBV3-1 (or the pseudogene TRBV3-2) with TRBJ1-1; D unresolved. The CDR3 sequence is 14 residues long. Between the trimmed V and J ends, which lost 0 bases and 4 bases, there was a span of 9 bases. Germline CDR1 and CDR2: LGHDT and YNNKEL (reference sequence).

This chain joins TRBV25-1 and TRBJ2-1, with 8 bases lining up with TRBD2. CDR3 length equals 14 residues. Germline V lookup: CDR1 MGHDK, CDR2 SYGVNS. Trimming took 3 bases from V and 4 from J; bases not matched to a gene: 2. The CDR3 sequence: CASSDSGGYNEQFF. The CDR3 DNA reads TGTGCCAGCAGTGACAGCGGGGGTTACAATGAGCAGTTCTTC.

The rearrangement links TRBV28 to TRBJ1-2; D is ambiguous. This CDR3 is built from 12 residues. V was trimmed by 2 bases and J by 8 bases, leaving 9 bases between them. Germline V gene data show CDR1 as MDHEN and CDR2 as SYDVKM. In DNA, the CDR3 is TGTGCCAGCAGTTTAGGAGTCCTGGGCTACACCTTC. Protein sequence: CASSLGVLGYTF.

The rearrangement links TRBV11-2 to TRBJ2-1; D gene unclear. This CDR3 is built from 13 residues. Germline assignment: CDR1 SGHAT and CDR2 FQNNGV. Trimming cost V 3 bases and J 7 bases, with 10 bases left between them. This CDR3 is CASSFRRKNEQFF. CDR3 nucleotides: TGTGCCAGCAGCTTTAGGCGGAAGAATGAGCAGTTCTTC.

The chain recombines TRBV5-1 with TRBJ1-5, with TRBD1 identical over 7 bases. Germline V CDR1 and CDR2: SGHRS, YFSETQ. V lost 4 bases and J lost 2; bases outside the gene matches: 30. This CDR3 spans 23 amino acids. CDR3 sequence: CASSPEKQKHRGEPRTGNQPQHF. CDR3 coding DNA: TGCGCCAGCAGCCCGGAAAAACAAAAACACAGGGGAGAGCCCAGGACTGGCAATCAGCCCCAGCATTTT.

The gene calls are TRBV2 and TRBJ2-1; D uncertain. The CDR3 contains 15 residues. Trimming pared 2 bases from V and 3 bases from J, leaving 11 bases between. Looked up from germline, CDR1 is SNHLY and CDR2 is FYNNEI. CDR3 nucleotide sequence: TGTGCCAGCAGTGAAAGTATCACGAGCTACAATGAGCAGTTCTTC. Protein product: CASSESITSYNEQFF.

The chain is built from TRBV6-6 and TRBJ1-3; no firm D call. Trimming stripped 7 bases from V and 8 bases from J, with 12 bases between. This CDR3 spans 12 amino acids. The V gene's germline CDR1 is MNHNY and CDR2 SVGAGI (reference sequence). CDR3 sequence reads: CASKGTVDTIYF. The CDR3 coding sequence is TGTGCCAGCAAAGGAACAGTTGACACCATATATTTT.

In its sample, this clone was seen once. V and J are TRBV7-6 and TRBJ2-1; D is possibly TRBD2 (6 bases). The length of the CDR3 is 15 residues. Germline V gene data show CDR1 as SGHVS and CDR2 as FNYEAQ. The ends were cut back, 1 base at V and 8 bases at J, with 15 bases in the middle. The CDR3 is CASSLGLGVGDEQFF. Here the CDR3 DNA reads TGTGCCAGCAGCTTAGGACTAGGGGTCGGGGATGAGCAGTTCTTC.

The chain recombines TRBV2 with TRBJ2-5; 13 nucleotides match TRBD2. The V and J ends lost 5 bases and 2 bases, in that order; junction bases with no gene match: 2. The CDR3 runs 15 residues. Germline V gives CDR1 SNHLY, CDR2 FYNNEI. CDR3 sequence reads: CASSSGLAGQETQYF. CDR3 sequence (DNA): TGTGCCAGCAGTTCGGGACTAGCGGGACAAGAGACCCAGTACTTC. The variable domain in full, with the rest retrieved from reference TRBV2 and TRBJ2-5, is EPEVTQTPSHQVTQMGQEVILRCVPISNHLYFYWYRQILGQKVEFLVSFYNNEISEKSEIFDDQFSVERPDGSNFTLKIRSTKLEDSAMYFCASSSGLAGQETQYFGPGTRLLVL.